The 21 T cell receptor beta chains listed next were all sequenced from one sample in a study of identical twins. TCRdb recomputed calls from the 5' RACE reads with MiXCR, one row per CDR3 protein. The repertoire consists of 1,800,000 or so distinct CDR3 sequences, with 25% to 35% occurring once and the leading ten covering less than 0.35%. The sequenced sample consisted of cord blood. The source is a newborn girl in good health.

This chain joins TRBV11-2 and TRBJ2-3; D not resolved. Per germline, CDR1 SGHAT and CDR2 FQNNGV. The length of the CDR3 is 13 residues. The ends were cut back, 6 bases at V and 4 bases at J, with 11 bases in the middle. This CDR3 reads CASRTIRADTQYF. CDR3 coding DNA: TGTGCCAGCAGGACAATAAGGGCAGATACGCAGTATTTT.

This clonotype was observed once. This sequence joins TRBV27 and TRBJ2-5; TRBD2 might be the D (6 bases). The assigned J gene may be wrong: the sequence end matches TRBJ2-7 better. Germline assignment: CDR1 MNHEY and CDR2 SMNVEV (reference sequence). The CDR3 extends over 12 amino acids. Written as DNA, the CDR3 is TGTGCCAGCAACACTGCGGGGCGCGAGCAGTACTTC. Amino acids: CASNTAGREQYF.

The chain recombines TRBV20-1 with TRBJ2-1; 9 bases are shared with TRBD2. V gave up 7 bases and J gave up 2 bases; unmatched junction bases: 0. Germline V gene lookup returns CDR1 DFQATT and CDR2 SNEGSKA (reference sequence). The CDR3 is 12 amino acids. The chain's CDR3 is CSGGRAYNEQFF. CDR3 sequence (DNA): TGCAGTGGCGGGAGGGCCTACAATGAGCAGTTCTTC.

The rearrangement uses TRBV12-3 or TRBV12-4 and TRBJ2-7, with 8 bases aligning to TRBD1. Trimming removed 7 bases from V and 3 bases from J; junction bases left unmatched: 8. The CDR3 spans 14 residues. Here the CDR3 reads CASNPTGVGYEQYF. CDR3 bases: TGTGCCAGCAACCCGACAGGGGTGGGCTACGAGCAGTACTTC.

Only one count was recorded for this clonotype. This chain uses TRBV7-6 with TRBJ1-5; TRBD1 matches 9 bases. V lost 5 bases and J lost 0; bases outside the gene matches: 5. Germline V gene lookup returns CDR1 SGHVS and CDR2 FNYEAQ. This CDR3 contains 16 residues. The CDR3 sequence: CASSPGQGFSNQPQHF. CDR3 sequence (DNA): TGTGCCAGCAGCCCGGGACAGGGTTTTAGCAATCAGCCCCAGCATTTT.

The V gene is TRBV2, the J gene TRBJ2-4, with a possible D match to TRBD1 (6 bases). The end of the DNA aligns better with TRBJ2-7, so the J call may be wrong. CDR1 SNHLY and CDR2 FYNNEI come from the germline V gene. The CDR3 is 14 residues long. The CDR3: CASSEASPRGEQYF. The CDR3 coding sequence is TGTGCCAGCAGTGAAGCCTCCCCCAGGGGCGAGCAGTACTTC.

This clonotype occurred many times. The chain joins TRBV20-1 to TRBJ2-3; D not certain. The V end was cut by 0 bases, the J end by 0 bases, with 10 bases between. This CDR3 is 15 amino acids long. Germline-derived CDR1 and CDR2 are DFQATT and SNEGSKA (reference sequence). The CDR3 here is CSARDVGSSTDTQYF. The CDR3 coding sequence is TGCAGTGCTAGAGATGTCGGATCTAGCACAGATACGCAGTATTTT.

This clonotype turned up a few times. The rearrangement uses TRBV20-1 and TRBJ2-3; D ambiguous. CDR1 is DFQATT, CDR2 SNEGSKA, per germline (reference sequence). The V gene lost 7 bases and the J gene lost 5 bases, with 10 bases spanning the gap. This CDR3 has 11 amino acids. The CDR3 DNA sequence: TGCAGTGGGTCGCGTCGAGATACGCAGTATTTT. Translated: CSGSRRDTQYF.

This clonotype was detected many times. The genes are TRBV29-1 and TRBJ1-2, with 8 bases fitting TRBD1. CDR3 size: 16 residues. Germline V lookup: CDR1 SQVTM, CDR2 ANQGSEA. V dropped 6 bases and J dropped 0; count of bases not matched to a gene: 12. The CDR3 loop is CSVLGQGGSANYGYTF. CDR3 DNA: TGCAGCGTCCTCGGACAGGGCGGTTCGGCTAACTATGGCTACACCTTC.

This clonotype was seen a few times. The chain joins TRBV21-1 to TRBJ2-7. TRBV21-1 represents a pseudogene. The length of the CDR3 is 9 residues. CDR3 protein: CAGPYEQYF. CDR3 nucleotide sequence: TGTGCCGGCCCCTACGAGCAGTACTTC.

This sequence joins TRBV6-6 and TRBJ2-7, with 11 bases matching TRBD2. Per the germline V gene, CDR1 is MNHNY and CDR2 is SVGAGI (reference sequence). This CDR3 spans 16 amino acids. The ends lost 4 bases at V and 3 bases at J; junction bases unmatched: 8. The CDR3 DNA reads TGTGCCAGCAGTTTTGGGCCTAGCGGGGGGATCTACGAGCAGTACTTC. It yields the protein CASSFGPSGGIYEQYF.

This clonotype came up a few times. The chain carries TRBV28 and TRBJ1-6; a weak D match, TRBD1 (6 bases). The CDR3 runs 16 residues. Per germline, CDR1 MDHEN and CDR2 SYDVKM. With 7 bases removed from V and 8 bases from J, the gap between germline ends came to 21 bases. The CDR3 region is CASTDPTGGTDSPLHF. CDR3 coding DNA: TGTGCCAGCACCGACCCGACAGGCGGCACCGATTCACCCCTCCACTTT.

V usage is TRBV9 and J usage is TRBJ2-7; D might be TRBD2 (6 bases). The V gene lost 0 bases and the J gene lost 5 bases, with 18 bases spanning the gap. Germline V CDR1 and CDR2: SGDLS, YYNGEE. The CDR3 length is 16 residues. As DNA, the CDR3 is TGTGCCAGCAGCGTAGCCCCCACTCTAGCGAGGAACGAGCAGTACTTC. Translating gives CASSVAPTLARNEQYF. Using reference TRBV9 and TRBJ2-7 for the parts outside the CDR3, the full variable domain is DSGVTQTPKHLITATGQRVTLRCSPRSGDLSVYWYQQSLDQGLQFLIQYYNGEERAKGNILERFSAQQFPDLHSELNLSSLELGDSALYFCASSVAPTLARNEQYFGPGTRLTVT.

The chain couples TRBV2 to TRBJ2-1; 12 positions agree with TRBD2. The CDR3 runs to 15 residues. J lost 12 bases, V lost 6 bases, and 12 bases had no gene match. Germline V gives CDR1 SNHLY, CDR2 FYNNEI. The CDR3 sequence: CASSDLAGGLQVQFF. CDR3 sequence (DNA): TGTGCCAGCAGCGATCTAGCGGGGGGGCTCCAAGTGCAGTTCTTC.

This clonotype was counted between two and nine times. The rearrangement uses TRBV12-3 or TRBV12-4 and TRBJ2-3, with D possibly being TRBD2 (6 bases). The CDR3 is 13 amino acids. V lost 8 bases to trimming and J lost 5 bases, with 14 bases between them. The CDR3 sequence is CASGTGVIDTQYF. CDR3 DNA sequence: TGTGCCAGCGGGACGGGAGTAATAGATACGCAGTATTTT.

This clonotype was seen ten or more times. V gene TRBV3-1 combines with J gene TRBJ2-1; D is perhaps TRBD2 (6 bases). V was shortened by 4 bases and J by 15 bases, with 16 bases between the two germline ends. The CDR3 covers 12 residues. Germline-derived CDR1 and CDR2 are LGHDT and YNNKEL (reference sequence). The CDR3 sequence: CASSPLGGGPFF. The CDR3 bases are TGTGCCAGCAGCCCTTTGGGAGGAGGGCCGTTCTTC.

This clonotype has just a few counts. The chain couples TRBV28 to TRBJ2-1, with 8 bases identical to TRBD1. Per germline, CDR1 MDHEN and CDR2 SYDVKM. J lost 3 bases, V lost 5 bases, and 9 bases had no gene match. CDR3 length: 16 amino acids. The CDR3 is CASSRYDRGGYNEQFF. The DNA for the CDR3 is TGTGCCAGCAGTCGATACGACAGGGGAGGCTACAATGAGCAGTTCTTC.

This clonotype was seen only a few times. The CDR3 sequence is CASSIPTSTYNEQFF. The CDR3 nucleotides are TGTGCCAGCAGTATACCGACTAGCACATACAATGAGCAGTTCTTC. This rearrangement joins TRBV28 to TRBJ2-1, with 7 positions matching TRBD2. V was clipped by 5 bases and J by 4 bases; unmatched bases: 8. Germline V gives CDR1 MDHEN, CDR2 SYDVKM. This CDR3 is built from 15 residues.

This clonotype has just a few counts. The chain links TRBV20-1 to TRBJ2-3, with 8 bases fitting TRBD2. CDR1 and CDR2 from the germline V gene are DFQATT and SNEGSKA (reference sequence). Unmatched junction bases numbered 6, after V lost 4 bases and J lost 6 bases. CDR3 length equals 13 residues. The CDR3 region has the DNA TGCAGTGCTACTAGGACTAGCTTGGATACGCAGTATTTT. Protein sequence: CSATRTSLDTQYF.

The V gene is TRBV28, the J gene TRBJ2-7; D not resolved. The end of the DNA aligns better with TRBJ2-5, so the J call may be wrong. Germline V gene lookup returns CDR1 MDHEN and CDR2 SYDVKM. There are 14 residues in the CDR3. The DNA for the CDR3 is TGTGCCAGCAGTTTCCCAACGAGGAAAGAGACCCAGTACTTC. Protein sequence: CASSFPTRKETQYF.

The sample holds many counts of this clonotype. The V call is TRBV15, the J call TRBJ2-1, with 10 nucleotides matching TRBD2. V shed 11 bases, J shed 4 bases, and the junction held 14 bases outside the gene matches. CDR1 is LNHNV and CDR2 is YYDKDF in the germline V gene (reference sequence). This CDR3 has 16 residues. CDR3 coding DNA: TGTGCCCCAGGGACTAGCGCCGATGCGAGATACAATGAGCAGTTCTTC. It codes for CAPGTSADARYNEQFF.